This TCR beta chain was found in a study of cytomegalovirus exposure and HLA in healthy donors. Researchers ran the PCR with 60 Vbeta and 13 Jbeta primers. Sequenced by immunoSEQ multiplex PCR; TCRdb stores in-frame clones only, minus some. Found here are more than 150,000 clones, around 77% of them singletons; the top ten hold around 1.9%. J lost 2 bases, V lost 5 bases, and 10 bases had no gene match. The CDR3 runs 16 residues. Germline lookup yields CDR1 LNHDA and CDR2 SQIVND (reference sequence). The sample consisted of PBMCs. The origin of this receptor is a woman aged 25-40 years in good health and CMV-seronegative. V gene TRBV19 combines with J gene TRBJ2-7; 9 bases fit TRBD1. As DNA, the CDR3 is TGTGCCAGTAGTGAAAACAGGGGGCTTATTCCCTACGAGCAGTACTTC. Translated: CASSENRGLIPYEQYF. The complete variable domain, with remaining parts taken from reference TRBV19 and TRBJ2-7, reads DGGITQSPKYLFRKEGQNVTLSCEQNLNHDAMYWYRQDPGQGLRLIYYSQIVNDFQKGDIAEGYSVSREKKESFPLTVTSAQKNPTAFYLCASSENRGLIPYEQYFGPGTRLTVT.